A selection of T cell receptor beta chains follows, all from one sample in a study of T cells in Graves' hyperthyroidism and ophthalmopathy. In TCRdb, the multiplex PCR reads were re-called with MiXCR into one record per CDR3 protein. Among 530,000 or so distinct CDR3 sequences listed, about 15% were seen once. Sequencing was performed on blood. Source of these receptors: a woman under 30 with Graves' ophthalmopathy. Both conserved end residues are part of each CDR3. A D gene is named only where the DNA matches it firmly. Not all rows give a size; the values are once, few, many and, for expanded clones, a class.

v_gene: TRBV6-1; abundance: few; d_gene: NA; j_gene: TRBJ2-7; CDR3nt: TGTGCCAGCAGTTCCGATCCAGGTTCCTACGAGCAGTACTTC; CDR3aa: CASSSDPGSYEQYF
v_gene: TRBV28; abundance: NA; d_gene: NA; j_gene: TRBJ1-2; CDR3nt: TGTGCCAGCAGCGCGCCGGGCTCGAGGGGCTACACCTTC; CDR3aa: CASSAPGSRGYTF
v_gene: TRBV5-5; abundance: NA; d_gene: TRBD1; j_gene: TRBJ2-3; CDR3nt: TGTGCCAGCAGCTTGACAGGGGGAGTCACAGATACGCAGTATTTT; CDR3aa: CASSLTGGVTDTQYF
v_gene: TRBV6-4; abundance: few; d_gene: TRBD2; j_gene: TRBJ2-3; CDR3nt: TGTGCCAGCAGCCCAACAGCGGGGGAGGGAGATACGCAGTATTTT; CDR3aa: CASSPTAGEGDTQYF
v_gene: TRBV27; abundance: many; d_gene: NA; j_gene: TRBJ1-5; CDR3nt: TGTGCCAGCAGCCGTCTCGAAAATCAGCCCCAGCATTTT; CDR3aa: CASSRLENQPQHF
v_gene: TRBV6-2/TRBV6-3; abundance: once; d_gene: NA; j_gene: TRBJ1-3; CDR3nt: TGTGCCAGCAGTTACTCGAACCGGGGACGGATCTCTGGAAACACCATATATTTT; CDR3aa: CASSYSNRGRISGNTIYF
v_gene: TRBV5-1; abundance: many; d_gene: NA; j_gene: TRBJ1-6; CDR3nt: TGCGCCAGCAGCTTGACGCTGGGCGGGATTTCACCCCTCCACTTT; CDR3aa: CASSLTLGGISPLHF
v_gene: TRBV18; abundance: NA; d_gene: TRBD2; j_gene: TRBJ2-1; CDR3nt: TGTGCCAGCTCACCGAGGACTAGCGGGAATACGGACAATGAGCAGTTCTTC; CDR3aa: CASSPRTSGNTDNEQFF
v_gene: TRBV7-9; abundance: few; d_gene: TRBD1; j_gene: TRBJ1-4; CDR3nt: TGTGCCAGCAGCGACCTCGCGACAGGGGTTAAGGATGAAAAACTGTTTTTT; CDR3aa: CASSDLATGVKDEKLFF
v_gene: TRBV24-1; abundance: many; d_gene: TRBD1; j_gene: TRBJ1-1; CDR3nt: TGTGCCACCAGTGATTCGACAGGGCCTGAAGCTTTCTTT; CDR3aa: CATSDSTGPEAFF
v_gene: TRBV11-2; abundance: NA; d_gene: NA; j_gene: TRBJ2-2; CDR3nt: TGTGCCAGCAGCTTACAGAACACCGGGGGGCTGTTTTTT; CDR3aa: CASSLQNTGGLFF
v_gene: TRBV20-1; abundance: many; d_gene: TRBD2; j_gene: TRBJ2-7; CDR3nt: TGCAGTGCTCCCCCTAGCGGCTCCTACGAGCAGTACTTC; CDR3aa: CSAPPSGSYEQYF
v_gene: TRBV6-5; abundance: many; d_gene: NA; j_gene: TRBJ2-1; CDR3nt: TGTGCCAGCAGTTATCTCGACAGGCCGGGCGGTGAGCAGTTCTTC; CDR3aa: CASSYLDRPGGEQFF
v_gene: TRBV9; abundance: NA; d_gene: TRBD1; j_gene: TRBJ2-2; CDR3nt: TGTGCCAGCAGCCCACGACAGGGGGCTAGACAGAGCGGGGAGCTGTTTTTT; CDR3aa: CASSPRQGARQSGELFF
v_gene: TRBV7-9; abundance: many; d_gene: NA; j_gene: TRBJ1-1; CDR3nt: TGTGCCAGCAGTAATGGACAGCCGAACACTGAAGCTTTCTTT; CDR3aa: CASSNGQPNTEAFF
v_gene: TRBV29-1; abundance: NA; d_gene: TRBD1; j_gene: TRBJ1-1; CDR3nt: TGCAGCGTAGACAGGGTATTGAACACTGAAGCTTTCTTT; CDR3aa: CSVDRVLNTEAFF
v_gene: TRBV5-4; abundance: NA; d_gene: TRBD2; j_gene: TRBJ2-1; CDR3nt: TGTGCCAGCAGCGGAGGGGGACTAGCGGGGGGAACCCGATCCTACAATGAGCAGTTCTTC; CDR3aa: CASSGGGLAGGTRSYNEQFF
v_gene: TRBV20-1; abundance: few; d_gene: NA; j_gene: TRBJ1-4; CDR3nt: TGCAGTGAGTGGACAAATGAAAAACTGTTTTTT; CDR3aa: CSEWTNEKLFF